One and the same sample provided the 7 T cell receptor beta chains below, sequenced in a study of CD8+CD57+ T cells in acquired aplastic anemia. The study profiled TCR beta VDJ and CDR3 using genomic DNA as template. Using its own MiXCR run on the reads, TCRdb lists one record per CDR3 protein. Among about 130,000 distinct CDR3 sequences listed, around 41% were seen once. Sequenced sample: sorted CD4+, CD8+, or CD8+CD57+ T cells (not recorded which) from PBMCs. Receptor source: a human donor in good health, serving as a control.

CDR3 in amino acids: CASRRTGERSSYNEQYF. CDR3 sequence (DNA): TGCGCCAGCAGGAGGACGGGGGAGCGTAGCTCCTACAATGAGCAGTATTTT. The chain combines TRBV10-2 with TRBJ2-1, with D possibly being TRBD2 (6 bases). The better agreement between TRBJ2-3 and the DNA end casts doubt on the J call. The CDR3 has 17 amino acids. Germline V CDR1 and CDR2: WSHSY, SAAADI.

This clonotype appeared many times. V is TRBV6-1 and J is TRBJ1-1, with 7 positions matching TRBD1. Germline V CDR1 and CDR2: MNHNS, SASEGT. The CDR3 runs 14 residues. V shed 6 bases, J shed 4 bases, and the junction held 8 bases outside the gene matches. The CDR3 DNA is TGTGCCAGCAGCCAGGGGGGCCAACGCACTGAAGCTTTCTTT. This codes for CASSQGGQRTEAFF.

As to this clonotype: A clone one base away is much larger, so this may be a read error. The chain couples TRBV5-7 to TRBJ2-5; D remains unclear. TRBV5-7 is treated as an ORF (open reading frame) with a function not yet certain. This CDR3 spans 13 amino acids. The V and J ends lost 1 base and 5 bases respectively, with 9 bases between them. CDR3 in amino acids: CASSLKIAETQYF. The CDR3 DNA sequence: TGTGCCAGCAGCTTGAAAATTGCGGAGACCCAGTACTTC.

This chain links TRBV19 with TRBJ2-7; D is undetermined. Germline V gene data show CDR1 as LNHDA and CDR2 as SQIVND (reference sequence). This CDR3 region has 15 residues. Trimming stripped 10 bases from V and 2 bases from J, with 21 bases between. This CDR3 reads CATRARLFGTYEQYF. In DNA, the CDR3 is TGTGCCACCAGAGCCCGGTTGTTCGGAACCTACGAGCAGTACTTC. The variable domain in full, completed from reference TRBV19 and TRBJ2-7, reads DGGITQSPKYLFRKEGQNVTLSCEQNLNHDAMYWYRQDPGQGLRLIYYSQIVNDFQKGDIAEGYSVSREKKESFPLTVTSAQKNPTAFYLCATRARLFGTYEQYFGPGTRLTVT.

This clonotype was seen ten or more times. This chain uses TRBV5-1 with TRBJ1-1; a weak D match, TRBD1 (6 bases). V was clipped by 1 base and J by 1 base, with 14 bases between them. In germline, CDR1 is SGHRS, CDR2 YFSETQ. The CDR3 runs 16 residues. CDR3: CASSLSSGARNTEAFF. As DNA, the CDR3 is TGCGCCAGCAGCTTGTCGTCGGGGGCGCGGAACACTGAAGCTTTCTTT.

This clonotype was seen only once. The V call is TRBV10-3, the J call TRBJ1-1; D may be TRBD1 (5 bases). The length of the CDR3 is 14 residues. Germline V lookup: CDR1 ENHRY, CDR2 SYGVKD. The V and J ends lost 5 bases and 0 bases respectively, with 10 bases between them. CDR3 amino acids: CAISRDGMNTEAFF. Here the CDR3 DNA reads TGTGCCATCAGTAGGGACGGAATGAACACTGAAGCTTTCTTT.

This clonotype has ten or more counts. The CDR3 protein is CSARPSDRVLGEKLFF. In nucleotides, the CDR3 is TGCAGTGCTAGACCTTCCGACAGGGTTTTAGGCGAAAAACTGTTTTTT. The J gene is TRBJ1-4, the V gene TRBV20-1; 7 nucleotides agree with TRBD1. The CDR3 is 16 residues long. Germline CDR1 and CDR2: DFQATT and SNEGSKA (reference sequence). The V segment lost 2 bases and the J segment 8 bases; nucleotides outside the gene matches: 14.